This T cell receptor (beta chain) was recovered during a study of T cells in Graves' hyperthyroidism and ophthalmopathy (dated by TCRdb to between 2018 and 2021). Some background on the complete study: A discovery cohort of roughly 100 patients, 43 with Graves' ophthalmopathy and about 58 with stable Graves' hyperthyroidism, was used to find distinguishing TCR V-J signatures. The paper describes TCR Vbeta CDR3 sequencing of 130 to 150 peripheral blood samples, made up of approximately 40 ophthalmopathy patients, more than 70 hyperthyroidism patients and 17 progressor patients. The 85 to 100 discovery patients were randomly split 7:3 into training and test sets. After sampling, hyperthyroidism patients received methimazole starting at 30 mg daily, and ophthalmopathy patients received high-dose intravenous methylprednisolone. Prospective prediction of ophthalmopathy was tested in an independent validation cohort consisting of about 20 hyperthyroidism patients and around 16 patients who later progressed to ophthalmopathy. Thyroid tissue and blood T-cell repertoires from six Graves' hyperthyroidism patients were also compared in the study.

Results and caveats for the whole study, not just this receptor: Ophthalmopathy was separated from stable hyperthyroidism by a 13 V-J signature model, with approximately 85% sensitivity and 81% to 83% specificity obtained in cross-validation and 80%/75% obtained in testing. During validation, the model predicted progression to ophthalmopathy a median of around six months ahead of onset, with 70.59% sensitivity and 72.22% specificity. Blood samples also contained most of the expanded thyroid clonotypes (frequency above 0.001), which suggests that blood repertoires may reflect thyroid immune responses. Sample size was not statistically predetermined, and investigators were not blinded to group allocation.

This clonotype was detected ten times or more. The antigen it recognizes is unknown. No much larger clone is present one base from it, and per-base qualities are unavailable. The TCR beta CDR3 regions were amplified from RNA transcripts. The TCR CDR3 was subjected to a first round of RT-PCR using the HTBI primer set and the Qiagen OneStep RT-PCR kit. The libraries were constructed in a second round of multiplex PCR and then size-selected and purified. Sequencing of the libraries was done on an Illumina HiSeq2000 using paired-end 100 bp reads. In the original analysis: SOAPnuke was used to process the raw data, removing reads that contained adapters or uncalled bases, had a mean Phred below 15, or lacked an exact match to the constant primer or identifier. COPE v1.2.5 was used to merge high-quality paired reads, and clonotypes were defined as unique nucleotide sequences. Clonotypes were aligned to IMGT TRBV, TRBD and TRBJ reference segments using MiTCR v1.1. Analysis was restricted to V-J combinations with a frequency above 0.0001, which covered roughly 99% of repertoires. The TCS score was defined as the ratio of F50 (clonal expansion) to E x V (chaos), calculated using BLOSUM62-based TCRdist between CDR3 peptides within each V-J. Welch's t-statistics and random forest reduced 514 V-J features to roughly 13, which were used in a naive Bayes classifier (R e1071). The Morisita-Horn index was used to measure how similar the thyroid and blood repertoires were. TCRdb took the public reads, trimmed them with fastp at Q25, ran MiXCR for clone calling and kept in-frame beta chains. One record per CDR3 amino acid sequence lists the most common genes and DNA. The V and J calls come from TCRdb's annotation, not from the publication. For this sample the table gives 490,000 or so distinct CDR3 sequences, of which roughly 45% were detected only once. Of the sample, 44% is held by the ten largest clones.

Patients with uncontrolled infections, other autoimmune diseases, pregnancy or lactation were excluded. Diagnoses were established on the basis of clinical symptoms, serum thyroxine and TRAb, thyroid ultrasound, and orbital computed tomography. Total RNA was extracted with Trizol reagent, and quality was checked on an Agilent 2100 Bioanalyzer. Its CDR3 holds 16 amino acids, cysteine through phenylalanine. Left in the record is the CDR3 DNA by itself, 48 bases read in frame from the first base. CDR1 is given as MNHNY and CDR2 as SVGAGI, both from the germline V gene (reference sequence). V was cut back by 7 bases and J by 0 bases, leaving a gap of 18 bases between them.

This TCR derives from an adult woman with Graves' disease, either hyperthyroidism or ophthalmopathy (not recorded which). Sequencing was performed on peripheral blood or thyroid tissue (not recorded which). The receptor chain draws on TRBV6-6 and TRBJ1-1, with TRBD1 perhaps the D gene, on 6 matching bases. For the CDR3, the sequence is CASTHGGTLMNTEAFF. At the DNA level, the sequence is TGTGCCAGCACCCACGGAGGGACACTAATGAACACTGAAGCTTTCTTT.